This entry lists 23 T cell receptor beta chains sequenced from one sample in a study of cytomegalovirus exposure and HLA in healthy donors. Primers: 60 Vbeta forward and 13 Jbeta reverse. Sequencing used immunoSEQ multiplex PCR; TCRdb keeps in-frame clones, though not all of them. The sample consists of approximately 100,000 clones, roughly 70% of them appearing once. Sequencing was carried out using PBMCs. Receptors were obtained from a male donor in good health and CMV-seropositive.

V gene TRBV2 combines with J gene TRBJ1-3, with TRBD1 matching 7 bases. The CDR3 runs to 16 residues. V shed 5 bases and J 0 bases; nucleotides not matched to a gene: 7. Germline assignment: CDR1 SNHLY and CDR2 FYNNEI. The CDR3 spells CASSWPQGISGNTIYF. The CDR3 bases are TGTGCCAGCAGTTGGCCACAGGGGATCTCTGGAAACACCATATATTTT.

CDR3 loop: CASSLSRLAGEQYF. CDR3 coding DNA: TGTGCCAGCAGCCTATCGCGACTAGCTGGCGAGCAGTACTTC. The rearrangement uses TRBV11-2 and TRBJ2-7; 7 nucleotides agree with TRBD2. In germline, CDR1 is SGHAT, CDR2 FQNNGV. The CDR3 sequence is 14 residues long. The V gene end was trimmed by 5 bases and the J gene end by 6 bases; junction bases not matched to a gene: 10.

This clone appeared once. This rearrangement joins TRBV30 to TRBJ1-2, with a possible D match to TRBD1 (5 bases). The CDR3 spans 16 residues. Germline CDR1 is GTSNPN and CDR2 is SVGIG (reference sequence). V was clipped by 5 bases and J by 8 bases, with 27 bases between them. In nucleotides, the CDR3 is TGTGCCTGGGGGTCCCAGGGAGGATGGCTTCGGGGAGGCTACACCTTC. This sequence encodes CAWGSQGGWLRGGYTF.

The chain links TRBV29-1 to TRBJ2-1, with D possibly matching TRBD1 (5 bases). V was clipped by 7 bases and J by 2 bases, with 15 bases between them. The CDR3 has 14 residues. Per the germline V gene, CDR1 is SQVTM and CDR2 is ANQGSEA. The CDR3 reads CSALRQSAYNEQFF. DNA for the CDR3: TGCAGCGCTCTCAGACAGTCGGCCTACAATGAGCAGTTCTTC.

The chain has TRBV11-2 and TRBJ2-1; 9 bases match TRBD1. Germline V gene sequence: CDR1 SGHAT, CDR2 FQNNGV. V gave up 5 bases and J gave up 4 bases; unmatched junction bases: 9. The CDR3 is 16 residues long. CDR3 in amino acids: CASSPPGQGIYNEQFF. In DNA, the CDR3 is TGTGCCAGCAGCCCCCCCGGACAGGGGATATACAATGAGCAGTTCTTC.

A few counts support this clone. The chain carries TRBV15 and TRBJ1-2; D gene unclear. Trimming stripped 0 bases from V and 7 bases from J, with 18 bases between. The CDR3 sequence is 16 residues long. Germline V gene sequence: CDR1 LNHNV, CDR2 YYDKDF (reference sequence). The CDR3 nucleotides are TGTGCCACCAGCAGAGATCCCCAGGCTGCAGCCTCTGGCTACACCTTC. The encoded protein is CATSRDPQAAASGYTF.

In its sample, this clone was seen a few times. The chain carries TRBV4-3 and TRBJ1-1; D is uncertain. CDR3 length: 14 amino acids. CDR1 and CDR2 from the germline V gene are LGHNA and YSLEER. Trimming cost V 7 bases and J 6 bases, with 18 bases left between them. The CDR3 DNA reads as TGCGCCAGCACCTCCGGAGGAGGTTACGCTGAAGCTTTCTTT. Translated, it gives CASTSGGGYAEAFF.

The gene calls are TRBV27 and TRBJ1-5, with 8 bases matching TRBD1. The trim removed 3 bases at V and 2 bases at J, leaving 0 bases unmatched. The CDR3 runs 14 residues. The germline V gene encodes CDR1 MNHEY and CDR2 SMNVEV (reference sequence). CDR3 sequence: CASSLTGGNQPQHF. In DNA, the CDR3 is TGTGCCAGCAGTTTGACAGGGGGCAATCAGCCCCAGCATTTT.

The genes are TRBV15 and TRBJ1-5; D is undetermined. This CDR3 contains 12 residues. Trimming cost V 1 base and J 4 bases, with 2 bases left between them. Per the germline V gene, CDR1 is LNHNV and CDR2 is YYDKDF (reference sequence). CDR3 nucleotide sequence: TGTGCCACCAGCAGAGCGAATCAGCCCCAGCATTTT. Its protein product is CATSRANQPQHF.

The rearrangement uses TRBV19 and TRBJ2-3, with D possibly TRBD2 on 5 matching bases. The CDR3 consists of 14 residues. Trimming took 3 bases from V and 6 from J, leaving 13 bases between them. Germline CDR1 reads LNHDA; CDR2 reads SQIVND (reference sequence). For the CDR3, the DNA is TGTGCCAGTAGTATGAGGAGGCCGGCGGATACGCAGTATTTT. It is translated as CASSMRRPADTQYF.

This CDR3 is CASSQTLPGNTIYF. CDR3 sequence (DNA): TGCGCCAGCAGCCAAACGCTACCGGGAAACACCATATATTTT. The chain joins TRBV4-3 to TRBJ1-3; D not certain. CDR3 length: 14 amino acids. Germline V gene sequence: CDR1 LGHNA, CDR2 YSLEER. The germline V and J ends were trimmed by 2 bases and 4 bases, with 9 bases remaining between them.

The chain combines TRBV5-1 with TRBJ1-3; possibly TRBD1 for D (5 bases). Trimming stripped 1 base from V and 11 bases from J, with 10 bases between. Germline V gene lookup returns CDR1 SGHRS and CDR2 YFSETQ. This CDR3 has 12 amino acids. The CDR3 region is CASSLPGDAIYF. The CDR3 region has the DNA TGCGCCAGCAGCTTGCCGGGGGATGCCATATATTTT.

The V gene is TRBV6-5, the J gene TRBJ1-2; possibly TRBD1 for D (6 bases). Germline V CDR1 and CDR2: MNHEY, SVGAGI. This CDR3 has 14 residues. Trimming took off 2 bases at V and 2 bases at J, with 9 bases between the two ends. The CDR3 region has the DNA TGTGCCAGCAGTTACGGACAGCTCAACTATGGCTACACCTTC. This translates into CASSYGQLNYGYTF.

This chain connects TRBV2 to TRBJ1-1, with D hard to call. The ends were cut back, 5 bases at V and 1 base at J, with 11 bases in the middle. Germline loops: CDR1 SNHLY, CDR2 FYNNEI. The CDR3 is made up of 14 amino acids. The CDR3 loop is CASSFLTRNTEAFF. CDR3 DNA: TGTGCCAGCAGTTTCCTTACACGGAACACTGAAGCTTTCTTT. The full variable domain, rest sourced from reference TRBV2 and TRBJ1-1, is EPEVTQTPSHQVTQMGQEVILRCVPISNHLYFYWYRQILGQKVEFLVSFYNNEISEKSEIFDDQFSVERPDGSNFTLKIRSTKLEDSAMYFCASSFLTRNTEAFFGQGTRLTVV.

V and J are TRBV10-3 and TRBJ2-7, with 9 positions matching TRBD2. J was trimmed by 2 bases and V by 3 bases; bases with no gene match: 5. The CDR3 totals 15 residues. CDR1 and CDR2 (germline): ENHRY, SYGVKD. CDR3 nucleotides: TGTGCCATCAGTGATCAGACTAGCGGTACCTACGAGCAGTACTTC. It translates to CAISDQTSGTYEQYF.

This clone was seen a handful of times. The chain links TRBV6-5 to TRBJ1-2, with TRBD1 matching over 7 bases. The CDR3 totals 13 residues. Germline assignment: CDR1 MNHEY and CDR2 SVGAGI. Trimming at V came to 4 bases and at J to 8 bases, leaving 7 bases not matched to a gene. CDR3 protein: CASSLQGSLGYTF. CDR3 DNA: TGTGCCAGCAGTTTACAGGGGAGTTTGGGCTACACCTTC.

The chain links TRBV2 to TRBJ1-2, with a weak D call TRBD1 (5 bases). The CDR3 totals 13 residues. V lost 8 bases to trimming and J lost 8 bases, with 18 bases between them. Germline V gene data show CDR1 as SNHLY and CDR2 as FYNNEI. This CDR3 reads CASSPGQGRGYTF. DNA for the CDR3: TGTGCCAGCTCACCCGGGCAGGGAAGAGGCTACACCTTC.

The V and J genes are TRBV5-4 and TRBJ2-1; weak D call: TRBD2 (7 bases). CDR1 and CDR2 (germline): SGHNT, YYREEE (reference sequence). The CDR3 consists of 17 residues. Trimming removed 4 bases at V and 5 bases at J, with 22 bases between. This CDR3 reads CASSAAPRGGRDNEQFF. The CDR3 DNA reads TGTGCCAGCAGCGCGGCCCCGAGGGGGGGGCGGGACAATGAGCAGTTCTTC.

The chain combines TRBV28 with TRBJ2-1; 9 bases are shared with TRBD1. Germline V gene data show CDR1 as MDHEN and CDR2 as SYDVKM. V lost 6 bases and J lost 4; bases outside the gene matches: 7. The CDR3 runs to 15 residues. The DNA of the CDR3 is TGTGCCAGCAGATCCGGGACAGGGCGATACAATGAGCAGTTCTTC. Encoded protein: CASRSGTGRYNEQFF.

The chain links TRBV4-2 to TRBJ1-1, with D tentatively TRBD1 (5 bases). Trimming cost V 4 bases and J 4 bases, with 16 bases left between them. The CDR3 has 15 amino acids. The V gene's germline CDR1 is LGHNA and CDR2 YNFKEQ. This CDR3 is CASSRPGREGTEAFF. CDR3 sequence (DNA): TGTGCCAGCAGCCGGCCAGGCAGGGAGGGCACTGAAGCTTTCTTT.

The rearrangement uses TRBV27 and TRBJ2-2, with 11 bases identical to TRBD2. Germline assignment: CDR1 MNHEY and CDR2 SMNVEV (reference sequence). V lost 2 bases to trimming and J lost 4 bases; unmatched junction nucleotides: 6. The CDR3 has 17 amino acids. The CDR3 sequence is CASSLERLAGGTGELFF. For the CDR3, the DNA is TGTGCCAGCAGTTTAGAGAGGCTAGCGGGAGGCACCGGGGAGCTGTTTTTT.

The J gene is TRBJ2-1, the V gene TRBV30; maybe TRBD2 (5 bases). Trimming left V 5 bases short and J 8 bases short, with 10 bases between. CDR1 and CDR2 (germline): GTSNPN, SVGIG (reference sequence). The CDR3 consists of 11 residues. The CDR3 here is CAWETTHEQFF. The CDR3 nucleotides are TGTGCCTGGGAGACTACGCATGAGCAGTTCTTC.

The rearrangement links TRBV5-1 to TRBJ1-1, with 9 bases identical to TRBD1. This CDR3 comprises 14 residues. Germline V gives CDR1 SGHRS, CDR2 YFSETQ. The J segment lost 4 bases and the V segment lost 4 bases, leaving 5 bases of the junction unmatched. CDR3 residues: CASSPGTGSTEAFF. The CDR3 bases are TGCGCCAGCAGCCCCGGGACAGGGAGCACTGAAGCTTTCTTT.